Described below is a single T cell receptor beta chain sequence and its context. What it binds is not known. At one end, the junction sequence differs from germline, possibly due to a read error. Other DNA sequences in the sample encode the same CDR3. This sample is part of a study of blood T cell dynamics during melanoma immunotherapy. Study-level information: First-line therapy was either pembrolizumab or nivolumab with ipilimumab for metastatic melanoma.

The sample's time point: pre-treatment baseline. No patient had earlier systemic cancer treatment, concurrent immunosuppressants, or another active cancer. General study results and limits: It remained unknown if the driving T cell clones were melanoma-specific.

Sequenced by immunoSEQ multiplex PCR; TCRdb stores in-frame clones only, minus some. The sample includes around 10,000 clones, 75% to 90% of them seen just once. Germline CDR1 and CDR2: SNHLY and FYNNEI. The CDR3 consists of 14 residues. The chain combines TRBV2 with TRBJ1-5; TRBD1 matches at 10 bases. The material sequenced was blood, taken from a patient treated with checkpoint blockade. The sequence derives from a human donor with melanoma. DNA for the CDR3: TGCGCCAGCAGGCCGGGACAGGGGAATCAGCCCCAGCATTTT. Translation gives CASRPGQGNQPQHF.